This T cell receptor beta chain originates from a study of lymphopenia after photon versus proton radiotherapy. Points from the study as a whole: Photon-treated patients lost naive T cells and TCR diversity; proton-treated stayed stable. Oligoclonal CD8+ Temra expansion after nadir drove photon patients' diversity drop. Survival link was tested only in deceased patients; proton benefit remains a possibility. A bigger post-nadir fall in TCR diversity correlated inversely with survival time in deceased patients.

As to this clone: Its antigen is still unknown.

TCRdb's copy holds only in-frame clones and misses some; the assay was immunoSEQ multiplex PCR. The table lists 53,000 or so clones, about four fifths of them singletons. Trimming took 6 bases from V and 7 from J; bases not matched to a gene: 10. CDR1 and CDR2 from the germline V gene are SNHLY and FYNNEI. The CDR3 is 15 residues long. V and J are TRBV2 and TRBJ2-2; TRBD2 matches 8 bases. The source of this sequence is a man aged 50 to 59 with gastric cancer. The sample in question was peripheral blood, obtained from a patient treated with photon-based radiotherapy. The CDR3 bases are TGTGCCAGCAGGCCCTTTAGCGGGAATGGCGGGGAGCTGTTTTTT. It translates to CASRPFSGNGGELFF.